Sequencing of this TCR beta chain was carried out in a study of technical replicates of blood from a few donors. Germline V gene lookup returns CDR1 SEHNR and CDR2 FQNEAQ (reference sequence). The CDR3 has 16 residues. V lost 4 bases to trimming and J lost 0 bases; unmatched junction nucleotides: 5. The assay was immunoSEQ multiplex PCR, and TCRdb's table has in-frame clones only and misses some. The sample consists of 50,000 to 70,000 clones, approximately 92% of them appearing once. The chain has TRBV7-9 and TRBJ1-5, with 8 bases aligning to TRBD1. The clonotype comes from a human donor in good health. Some clones in this sample may be carry-over from other donors' samples. Sequenced input: PBMCs. CDR3: CASSSGGPDSNQPQHF. The CDR3, as DNA: TGTGCCAGCAGCTCAGGGGGCCCGGATAGCAATCAGCCCCAGCATTTT.